The text below deals with one T cell receptor (beta chain). The antigen is unknown. This specimen belongs to a study of OX40 agonist ivuxolimab in advanced cancers. Looking at the study overall: Dose-escalation patients suffered from hepatocellular carcinoma, melanoma, renal cell or head and neck cancer.

The cohort excluded patients with autoimmune disease history or systemic immunosuppression. Sequenced by immunoSEQ multiplex PCR; TCRdb stores in-frame clones only, minus some. The repertoire holds about 94,000 clones, with roughly 84% as singletons. Notes on the study in general: Nonresponders included some who also had low normalized T-cell clonal expansion.

This CDR3 region has 16 residues. Deletions cut 2 bases from V and 2 bases from J, with 14 bases between. Germline CDR1 reads SGHTA; CDR2 reads FQGTGA. The receptor was derived from an adult with an advanced solid tumor such as melanoma, head and neck, liver or kidney cancer. The sample was CD4+ or CD8+ T cells sorted from blood, taken in a trial of the OX40 agonist ivuxolimab. J is TRBJ2-3 and V is TRBV7-3; D is undetermined. CDR3 residues: CASSLEAGLPTDTQYF. In DNA, the CDR3 is TGTGCCAGCAGCTTAGAGGCAGGCCTCCCCACAGATACGCAGTATTTT.